One T cell receptor beta chain is described in this entry. Its antigen is still unknown. This sample stems from a study of PD-L1 blockade in urothelial cancer. The overall study: Administration of atezolizumab to patients began at some point between 2013 and 2015, at 1,200 mg intravenously every 3 weeks. Analyzed time points were 3 weeks (second dose) and 6 weeks after therapy began. Blood samples had a median of 141,255 T cells, just under 85,000 unique TCRs, and clonality 0.08 to 0.085.

Assay used: immunoSEQ multiplex PCR; TCRdb lists only in-frame clones, some missing. The sample holds tens of thousands of clones, 82% seen once. General study findings and limits: When pretreatment blood TCR clonality was below the median, it predicted better survival.

Germline loops: CDR1 SGHAT, CDR2 FQNNGV. This CDR3 has 13 residues. Trimming at V came to 5 bases and at J to 6 bases, leaving 5 bases not matched to a gene. The source was PBMCs, collected around atezolizumab (anti-PD-L1) treatment. The clonotype comes from a man in his sixties or seventies with urothelial cancer. The rearrangement joins TRBV11-2 to TRBJ2-3; TRBD2 matches 7 bases. The CDR3 reads CASSDGTTDTQYF. In nucleotides, the CDR3 is TGTGCCAGCAGCGACGGGACTACGGATACGCAGTATTTT. Looking up the rest from reference TRBV11-2 and TRBJ2-3 gives the full variable domain: EAGVAQSPRYKIIEKRQSVAFWCNPISGHATLYWYQQILGQGPKLLIQFQNNGVVDDSQLPKDRFSAERLKGVDSTLKIQPAKLEDSAVYLCASSDGTTDTQYFGPGTRLTVL.